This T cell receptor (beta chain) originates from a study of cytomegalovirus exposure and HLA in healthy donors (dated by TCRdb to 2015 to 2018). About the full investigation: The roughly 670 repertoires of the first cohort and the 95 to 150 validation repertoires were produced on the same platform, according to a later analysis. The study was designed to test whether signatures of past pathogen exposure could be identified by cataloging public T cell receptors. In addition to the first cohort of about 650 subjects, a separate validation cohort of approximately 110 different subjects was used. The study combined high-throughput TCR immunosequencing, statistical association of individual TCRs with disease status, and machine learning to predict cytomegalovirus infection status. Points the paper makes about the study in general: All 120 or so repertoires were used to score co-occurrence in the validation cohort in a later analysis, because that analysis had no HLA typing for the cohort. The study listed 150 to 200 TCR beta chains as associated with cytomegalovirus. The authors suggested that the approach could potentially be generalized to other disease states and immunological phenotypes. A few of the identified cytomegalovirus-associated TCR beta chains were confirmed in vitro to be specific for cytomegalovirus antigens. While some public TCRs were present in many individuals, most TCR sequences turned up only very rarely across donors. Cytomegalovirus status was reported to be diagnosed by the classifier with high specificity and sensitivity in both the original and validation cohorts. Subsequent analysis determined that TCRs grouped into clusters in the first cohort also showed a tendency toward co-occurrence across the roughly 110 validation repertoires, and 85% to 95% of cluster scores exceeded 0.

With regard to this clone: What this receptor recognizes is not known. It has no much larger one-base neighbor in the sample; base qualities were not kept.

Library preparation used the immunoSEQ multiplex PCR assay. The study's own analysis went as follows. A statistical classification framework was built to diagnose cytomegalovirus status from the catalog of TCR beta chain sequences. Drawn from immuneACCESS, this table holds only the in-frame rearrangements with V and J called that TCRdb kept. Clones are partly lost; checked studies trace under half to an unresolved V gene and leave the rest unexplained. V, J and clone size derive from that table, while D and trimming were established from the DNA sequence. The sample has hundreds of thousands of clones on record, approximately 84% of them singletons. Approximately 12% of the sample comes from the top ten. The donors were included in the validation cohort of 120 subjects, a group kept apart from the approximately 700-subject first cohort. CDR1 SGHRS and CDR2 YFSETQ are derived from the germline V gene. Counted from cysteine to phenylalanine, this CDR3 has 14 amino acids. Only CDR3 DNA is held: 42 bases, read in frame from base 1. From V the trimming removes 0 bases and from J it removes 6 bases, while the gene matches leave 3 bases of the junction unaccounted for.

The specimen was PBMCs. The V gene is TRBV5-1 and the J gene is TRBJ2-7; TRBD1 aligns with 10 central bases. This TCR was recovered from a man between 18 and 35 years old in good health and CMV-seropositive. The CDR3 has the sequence CASSLVGQGPEQYF. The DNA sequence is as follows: TGCGCCAGCAGCTTGGTGGGACAGGGGCCCGAGCAGTACTTC.